Below, one T cell receptor (beta chain) is given with its context. Its antigen remains undetermined. It has no much larger one-base neighbor in the sample; base qualities were not kept. CDR1 is given as SGHNT and CDR2 as YENEEA, both from the germline V gene. V has 0 bases trimmed and J has 7 bases trimmed; junction bases matching no gene number 2. The CDR3 spans 15 residues, from the cysteine through the phenylalanine. The read is trimmed to its CDR3 DNA, 45 bases read in frame from base 1. One collaborating source in Seattle enrolled patients while the patients were actively infected and followed the patients over time throughout the course of disease. Collaborating institutions collected whole blood in K2EDTA tubes following their own protocols. For TCRbeta analysis, collaborator samples were shipped as frozen whole blood, as isolated PBMCs, or as DNA extracted from either sample type. The data were obtained in a study of blood T cell repertoires in COVID-19 (dated by TCRdb to 2019 to 2021). In terms of the full investigation: The collaborator samples originated in the United States, Italy and Spain and spanned the acute and convalescent phases of COVID-19. The material from the prospective study consisted of cDNA or gDNA derived from T cells, B-cell-depleted T cells, or PBMCs. Deeply sampled blood TCRbeta repertoires from subjects exposed to, actively infected with, or recovered from COVID-19 were included in the dataset. The repertoires were made available in a free public database intended to serve as a resource for research on the immune response to SARS-CoV-2. Samples came from the ongoing ImmuneRACE study (first 160 participants) plus 1,254 subjects from 6 global collaborators. Sample metadata almost always included a de-identified subject ID, COVID-19 status, age in years and sex. Where available, HLA class I and class II types were obtained from metadata supplied by the sample provider rather than from assay-based typing. General study outcomes and caveats: The quantity of clinical and demographic metadata differed by source and by participant and was supplied without curation.

The immunoSEQ Assay, a bias-controlled multiplex PCR, was used to amplify TCRbeta CDR3 regions from genomic DNA. As for the original processing: Nucleated cell counts per sample were estimated from amplification of reference gene primers within the assay. To quantify the absolute abundance of each unique TCRbeta CDR3 rearrangement, sequence reads were collapsed and filtered. For each sample, productive Simpson clonality was calculated as the square root of Simpson's diversity index over productive rearrangements. TCRdb carries this immuneACCESS record with in-frame sequences only. Its versions omit some clonotypes, under half of them owing to an unresolved V gene in the studies checked, with the rest unexplained. V and J calls plus clone size are reproduced from that table; the DNA served to infer D and trimming. A total of 250,000 to 400,000 clones appear in this sample, roughly nine tenths of them only once. The top ten clones comprise less than 3.5% of the sample.

The sample was peripheral blood. The TCR originated in a woman in her thirties with COVID-19, enrolled during active disease. The chain joins TRBV11-3 to TRBJ2-1; TRBD1 lines up with 11 middle nucleotides. CDR3 region: CASSLDGQGANEQFF. The nucleotides are TGTGCCAGCAGCTTAGATGGACAGGGGGCGAATGAGCAGTTCTTC.